The rows below give T cell receptor beta chains drawn from one sample of a study of a mutant IDH1 vaccine in newly diagnosed glioma. The antigens for these receptors are not known. This table comes from immunoSEQ multiplex PCR, and its TCRdb copy is limited to in-frame clones, with some not included. The sample holds fewer than 85,000 clones, roughly 77% seen once. This specimen was PBMCs, taken from a glioma patient whose treatment included an IDH1 peptide vaccine. Receptors originate from a man aged 35-49 years with glioma. CDR3s include the opening cysteine and the closing phenylalanine or tryptophan. A D gene is named only where the DNA matches it firmly. Only part of the rows carry a size: once, few, many, or a class if the clone is expanded.

-	TRBJ2-5	-	TRBV15	TGTGCCACCAGCCCCCGACCGTACCAAGAGACCCAGTACTTC	CATSPRPYQETQYF
-	TRBJ1-1	-	TRBV6-5	TGTGCCAGCATGCGTACGCTCATGAACACTGAAGCTTTCTTT	CASMRTLMNTEAFF
TRBD1	TRBJ1-3	-	TRBV28	TGTGCCAGCAACAGGGGGGGAAACACCATATATTTT	CASNRGGNTIYF
-	TRBJ1-6	-	TRBV5-4	TGTGCCAGCAGCTTGGGGGGCTCCTATAATTCACCCCTCCACTTT	CASSLGGSYNSPLHF
TRBD1	TRBJ1-2	-	TRBV5-8	TGTGCCAGCAGCTTCGCCGGGACAGGGGAGGTCTATGGCTACACCTTC	CASSFAGTGEVYGYTF
TRBD2	TRBJ2-7	-	TRBV5-6	TGTGCCAGCAGCTTGGACCTCCTAGCGGGAAAGAGCTACGAGCAGTACTTC	CASSLDLLAGKSYEQYF
-	TRBJ2-3	few	TRBV7-9	TGTGCCAGCAGCTTAACGGACAGACCCCCAGGCACAGATACGCAGTATTTT	CASSLTDRPPGTDTQYF
-	TRBJ1-4	-	TRBV9	TGTGCCAGCAGCGCCGCAAATTTGGAAAAACTGTTTTTT	CASSAANLEKLFF
-	TRBJ1-2	-	TRBV28	TGTGCCAGCAGTATCGTGGGCAGCTATGGCTACACCTTC	CASSIVGSYGYTF
TRBD1	TRBJ2-2	once	TRBV5-4	TGTGCCAGCAGCTCTGGGGGTACAGGGGGCACCGGGGAGCTGTTTTTT	CASSSGGTGGTGELFF
-	TRBJ2-6	-	TRBV11-2	TGTGCCAGCAGACCACTCTCTGGGGCCAACGTCCTGACTTTC	CASRPLSGANVLTF
-	TRBJ1-2	-	TRBV9	TGTGCCAGCAGCGTTTTGCACAGTGACCCCTATGGCTACACCTTC	CASSVLHSDPYGYTF
-	TRBJ2-7	-	TRBV30	TGTGCCTGGAGTGTTAAGAGGGTGTCGGGCGAGCAGTACTTC	CAWSVKRVSGEQYF
TRBD1	TRBJ1-2	-	TRBV28	TGTGCCAGCACCCACCGGGGACAGGGATTTTATGGCTACACCTTC	CASTHRGQGFYGYTF